Listed below are T cell receptor beta chains from one sample, sequenced in a study of CD8 T cells in ankylosing spondylitis. MiXCR was run by TCRdb on the 5' RACE reads, yielding one entry per CDR3 protein. The table lists some 180,000 distinct CDR3 sequences, roughly 18% of them singletons, with 4.3% in the top ten. Sequenced input: blood, either unsorted or a sorted T cell fraction (not recorded which). All receptors derive from a male donor under 30 with ankylosing spondylitis or in good health (not recorded which). Both conserved end residues are trimmed from each CDR3. Each record gives: V gene, CDR3 protein.

TRBV2 ASTGQLNTGELF
TRBV9 ASSGDQGEQF
TRBV3-1 ASSWTGPYEQY
TRBV29-1 SVDAGLGQY
TRBV20-1 SVGRANQPQH
TRBV12-3/TRBV12-4 ASSRSGTTDTQY
TRBV4-2 ASSQEGLGTKNIQY
TRBV18 ASSLDSLYNEQF
TRBV20-1 SARDVGQLF
TRBV30 AWKDLGADTQY
TRBV11-2 ASGKSGNEQF
TRBV5-1 ASSSLLGAGIGELF
TRBV6-5 ASSRPGQGRVDTQY
TRBV10-2 ASSAPRDFSGNTIC
TRBV20-1 SARDNLRDQGGYT
TRBV10-3 AISEGRGARDEQY
TRBV29-1 SVADASPGNEQF
TRBV29-1 SLGTDTQY
TRBV5-1 ASSPGTPRLYGYT
TRBV20-1 SGTEAGPTDTQY
TRBV24-1 ATSDPRQGGETQY
TRBV7-2 ASSLARGGRQF
TRBV5-1 ASSLGRGTGELF
TRBV7-8 ASSFSGKLDTQY
TRBV7-2 ASRQTGANTGELF
TRBV29-1 SVGTSAYNEQF
TRBV20-1 SARAPGRAGTEAF
TRBV12-3/TRBV12-4 ASSDRVGGYT
TRBV5-6 ASRRPNTGELF
TRBV5-1 ASSPGRGSTEAF
TRBV7-9 ASGGSPQF
TRBV20-1 SASIPKASDTQY
TRBV12-3/TRBV12-4 ASKPGQLNTGELF
TRBV12-3/TRBV12-4 ASSPGGGGGYEQY
TRBV12-3/TRBV12-4 ASIGQGFGYT
TRBV6-5 ASSPFGQGFWNEQF
TRBV15 ATSPRGSSYNEQF
TRBV7-8 ASSLGRRGWYGETQY
TRBV6-5 ASSWGSNTGELF
TRBV20-1 SAPLPRAGVDTQY
TRBV19 ASSMGAGPYNEQF